This T cell receptor beta chain was observed in a study of blood T cell repertoires in COVID-19. The protocol was immunoSEQ multiplex PCR, while the TCRdb copy is restricted to in-frame clones and leaves out a portion. The sample has roughly 100,000 clones; more than 80% are singletons. From germline, CDR1 is MNHEY and CDR2 SMNVEV (reference sequence). This CDR3 has 13 amino acids. V was trimmed by 3 bases and J by 0 bases, leaving 4 bases between them. The origin of this receptor is a human donor in a cohort sampled during active COVID-19. The rearrangement joins TRBV27 to TRBJ2-3; D remains ambiguous. Sequencing was performed on peripheral blood. CDR3 residues: CASSFYSTDTQYF. CDR3 nucleotide sequence: TGTGCCAGCAGTTTCTACAGCACAGATACGCAGTATTTT.